This passage covers 27 T cell receptor beta chains from one sample sequenced in a study of beta chain features in type 1 diabetes. Sequenced material consisted of expressed TCRB transcripts (all of the isolated RNA was reverse transcribed). The assay was immunoSEQ multiplex PCR, and TCRdb's table has in-frame clones only and misses some. In the table there are hundreds of thousands of clones, over 25% of which are singletons. Sample: naive CD4+ T cells from blood. Receptors were obtained from a man between 18 and 29 years old in good health.

The rearrangement links TRBV7-2 to TRBJ2-3, with TRBD2 matching 8 bases. Per germline, CDR1 SGHTA and CDR2 FQGNSA. CDR3 length equals 17 residues. Trimming removed 3 bases from V and 0 bases from J; junction bases left unmatched: 8. In DNA form, the CDR3 reads TGTGCCAGCAGCTTGTGGCGGGAGGCACTAAGCACAGATACGCAGTATTTT. Translated, it gives CASSLWREALSTDTQYF.

The V gene is TRBV18, the J gene TRBJ1-1; TRBD1 matches at 7 bases. The CDR3 has 15 residues. CDR1 is KGHSH and CDR2 is LQKENI in the germline V gene. The V segment lost 3 bases and the J segment 7 bases; nucleotides outside the gene matches: 11. CDR3: CASSPTGLSSIEAFF. The DNA of the CDR3 is TGTGCCAGCTCACCGACAGGGCTATCTTCAATTGAAGCTTTCTTT. The complete variable domain, with remaining parts taken from reference TRBV18 and TRBJ1-1, reads NAGVMQNPRHLVRRRGQEARLRCSPMKGHSHVYWYRQLPEEGLKFMVYLQKENIIDESGMPKERFSAEFPKEGPSILRIQQVVRGDSAAYFCASSPTGLSSIEAFFGQGTRLTVV.

V and J are TRBV6-1 and TRBJ2-1; perhaps TRBD2 as D (6 bases). V was clipped by 2 bases and J by 15 bases, with 20 bases between them. Looked up from germline, CDR1 is MNHNS and CDR2 is SASEGT. CDR3 size: 14 residues. CDR3: CASSETLGTSPLFF. CDR3 DNA: TGTGCCAGCAGTGAAACCTTAGGGACTTCCCCCTTGTTCTTC.

This clone was counted between two and nine times. The chain recombines TRBV7-9 with TRBJ2-1; 14 nucleotides align to TRBD2. Losses at the gene ends were 4 bases for V and 2 bases for J; bases not matched to a gene: 4. This CDR3 is 17 amino acids long. Germline V lookup: CDR1 SEHNR, CDR2 FQNEAQ (reference sequence). DNA for the CDR3: TGTGCCAGCAGCTCCGGACTAGCGGGAGGCACCTACAATGAGCAGTTCTTC. This codes for CASSSGLAGGTYNEQFF. Drawing the rest from reference TRBV7-9 and TRBJ2-1, the complete variable domain is DTGVSQNPRHKITKRGQNVTFRCDPISEHNRLYWYRQTLGQGPEFLTYFQNEAQLEKSRLLSDRFSAERPKGSFSTLEIQRTEQGDSAMYLCASSSGLAGGTYNEQFFGPGTRLTVL.

The sample holds a few counts of this clone. The chain couples TRBV6-5 to TRBJ2-3; D might be TRBD2 (6 bases). The V end was cut by 5 bases, the J end by 7 bases, with 13 bases between. Germline V gene data show CDR1 as MNHEY and CDR2 as SVGAGI. The CDR3 covers 13 residues. The CDR3 bases are TGTGCCAGCAGTCCCACGGAGGGATATACGCAGTATTTT. Protein product: CASSPTEGYTQYF.

J is TRBJ2-7 and V is TRBV18; 7 nucleotides align to TRBD2. Germline V gives CDR1 KGHSH, CDR2 LQKENI. Germline trimming cut 3 bases from V and 6 bases from J; bases unmatched to any gene: 11. This CDR3 has 15 residues. The CDR3 loop reads CASSPTSGIGGEQYF. The DNA for the CDR3 is TGTGCCAGCTCACCCACGAGCGGGATCGGCGGCGAGCAGTACTTC. Using reference TRBV18 and TRBJ2-7 for the parts outside the CDR3, the full variable domain is NAGVMQNPRHLVRRRGQEARLRCSPMKGHSHVYWYRQLPEEGLKFMVYLQKENIIDESGMPKERFSAEFPKEGPSILRIQQVVRGDSAAYFCASSPTSGIGGEQYFGPGTRLTVT.

In this sample, this clone turned up a few times. This chain joins TRBV2 and TRBJ2-3; 7 positions agree with TRBD2. This CDR3 comprises 14 residues. Germline V gene sequence: CDR1 SNHLY, CDR2 FYNNEI. V lost 8 bases to trimming and J lost 1 base; unmatched junction nucleotides: 6. The CDR3 nucleotides read TGTGCCAGCCACCGGGCGGGGGGCACAGATACGCAGTATTTT. Protein sequence: CASHRAGGTDTQYF.

This chain joins TRBV28 and TRBJ2-5, with D possibly TRBD1 on 5 matching bases. The length of the CDR3 is 13 residues. Germline CDR1 MDHEN, CDR2 SYDVKM. V was pared by 6 bases and J by 5 bases, with 13 bases between. In DNA, the CDR3 is TGTGCCAGCAGAAGAAGGGGATACGAGACCCAGTACTTC. It codes for CASRRRGYETQYF.

This clone turned up a few times. This specimen includes other DNA sequences encoding the same CDR3. The CDR3 sequence is CASSLAGTGANVLTF. CDR3 bases: TGTGCCAGCAGCTTAGCAGGGACTGGGGCCAACGTCCTGACTTTC. This sequence joins TRBV7-6 and TRBJ2-6; D is unresolved. CDR1 is SGHVS and CDR2 is FNYEAQ in the germline V gene. This CDR3 region has 15 residues. Trimming took off 0 bases at V and 2 bases at J, with 5 bases between the two ends.

This clone was found a few times. The CDR3 sequence is CASSQDRTSGNYEQYF. The CDR3 bases are TGCGCCAGCAGCCAAGATAGGACTAGCGGAAACTACGAGCAGTACTTC. The V call is TRBV4-3, the J call TRBJ2-7, with 10 bases lining up with TRBD2. With V trimmed by 0 bases and J by 3 bases, 5 bases remained unmatched. This CDR3 is 16 amino acids long. Germline CDR1 and CDR2: LGHNA and YSLEER.

A few counts support this clone. The gene calls are TRBV30 and TRBJ2-7, with 8 bases aligning to TRBD2. Germline V gives CDR1 GTSNPN, CDR2 SVGIG (reference sequence). The CDR3 totals 13 residues. Written as DNA, the CDR3 is TGTGCTGGAACTAGCGGAAGCTCCTACGAGCAGTACTTC. Residues: CAGTSGSSYEQYF.

This clone was picked up a small number of times. The gene calls are TRBV7-2 and TRBJ2-7, with D perhaps matching TRBD1 (6 bases). Germline assignment: CDR1 SGHTA and CDR2 FQGNSA. The CDR3 has 14 amino acids. V was clipped by 5 bases and J by 3 bases, with 14 bases between them. The CDR3 nucleotides are TGTGCCAGCAGCCGGACAGTAAGGGTCTACGAGCAGTACTTC. It codes for CASSRTVRVYEQYF.

This clone was seen a handful of times. The CDR3 sequence is CASSKFRDIQYF. The CDR3 region has the DNA TGTGCCAGCAGCAAATTTAGGGACATTCAGTACTTC. The rearrangement links TRBV28 to TRBJ2-4; D not certain. The germline CDR1 and CDR2 sequences are MDHEN and SYDVKM. The V and J ends lost 6 bases and 8 bases respectively, with 11 bases between them. The CDR3 extends over 12 amino acids.

The genes are TRBV18 and TRBJ2-1; weak D call: TRBD2 (5 bases). The CDR3 extends over 15 amino acids. V was pared by 3 bases and J by 0 bases, with 9 bases between. CDR1 KGHSH and CDR2 LQKENI come from the germline V gene. DNA of the CDR3: TGTGCCAGCTCACCCGAGAGGGCCTCCTACAATGAGCAGTTCTTC. Amino acids: CASSPERASYNEQFF. Drawing the rest from reference TRBV18 and TRBJ2-1, the complete variable domain is NAGVMQNPRHLVRRRGQEARLRCSPMKGHSHVYWYRQLPEEGLKFMVYLQKENIIDESGMPKERFSAEFPKEGPSILRIQQVVRGDSAAYFCASSPERASYNEQFFGPGTRLTVL.

This clone was detected a few times. The chain couples TRBV14 to TRBJ2-1, with 12 nucleotides matching TRBD2. With V trimmed by 4 bases and J by 9 bases, 10 bases remained unmatched. Germline loops: CDR1 SGHDN, CDR2 FVKESK. The CDR3 totals 16 residues. In DNA, the CDR3 is TGTGCCAGCAGCCGGAACCGCGGGACTAGCGGGTCTGAGCAGTTCTTC. Residues: CASSRNRGTSGSEQFF.

This clone was detected only a few times. This rearrangement joins TRBV7-2 to TRBJ1-5; TRBD1 agrees at 9 bases. V was pared by 5 bases and J by 3 bases, with 5 bases of the junction left unmatched. In germline, CDR1 is SGHTA, CDR2 FQGNSA. The CDR3 spans 15 residues. The DNA for the CDR3 is TGTGCCAGCAGCATACGGACAGGGGACAATCAGCCCCAGCATTTT. Its protein is CASSIRTGDNQPQHF.

This chain joins TRBV5-1 and TRBJ2-7; possible D gene TRBD2, 6 bases. V dropped 2 bases and J dropped 2 bases, with 11 bases sitting between them. The CDR3 extends over 14 amino acids. Germline CDR1 reads SGHRS; CDR2 reads YFSETQ. The chain's CDR3 is CASSFTGAAYEQYF. Here the CDR3 DNA reads TGCGCCAGCAGCTTTACGGGAGCGGCCTACGAGCAGTACTTC.

This clone has more than one count but fewer than ten. V and J are TRBV29-1 and TRBJ2-7, with 9 bases fitting TRBD2. The V gene's germline CDR1 is SQVTM and CDR2 ANQGSEA. The CDR3 is made up of 16 amino acids. V lost 7 bases and J lost 4; bases outside the gene matches: 17. The CDR3 sequence is CSAREGGGRAHYEQYF. As DNA, the CDR3 is TGCAGCGCCCGTGAGGGAGGCGGGAGGGCCCATTACGAGCAGTACTTC.

The table lists this clone with a few counts. CDR3 nucleotide sequence: TGTGCCAGCAGCTCACAGGGGAACTCCTACAATGAGCAGTTCTTC. Amino acids: CASSSQGNSYNEQFF. The chain joins TRBV5-4 to TRBJ2-1; 7 bases align to TRBD1. CDR1 is SGHNT, CDR2 YYREEE, per germline (reference sequence). The CDR3 totals 15 residues. Trimming cost V 3 bases and J 0 bases; bases outside gene matches: 3. The whole variable domain, remainder taken from reference TRBV5-4 and TRBJ2-1, is ETGVTQSPTHLIKTRGQQVTLRCSSQSGHNTVSWYQQALGQGPQFIFQYYREEENGRGNFPPRFSGLQFPNYSSELNVNALELDDSALYLCASSSQGNSYNEQFFGPGTRLTVL.

This chain connects TRBV7-2 to TRBJ2-7; D not certain. The CDR3 length is 13 residues. Germline V gene sequence: CDR1 SGHTA, CDR2 FQGNSA. V was clipped by 3 bases and J by 5 bases, with 11 bases between them. In DNA, the CDR3 is TGTGCCAGCAGCTTTATCCTAGTCGACGAGCAGTACTTC. This translates into CASSFILVDEQYF.

The J gene is TRBJ1-5, the V gene TRBV30; 7 positions match TRBD1. This CDR3 comprises 14 residues. Per germline, CDR1 GTSNPN and CDR2 SVGIG (reference sequence). Trimming took 2 bases from V and 7 from J; bases not matched to a gene: 8. The CDR3: CAWSTDRVGQPQHF. DNA for the CDR3: TGTGCCTGGAGTACCGACAGGGTGGGCCAGCCCCAGCATTTT.

This chain connects TRBV6-6 to TRBJ2-5; D may correspond to TRBD1 or TRBD2 (6 bases each). The CDR3 has 14 residues. Per the germline V gene, CDR1 is MNHNY and CDR2 is SVGAGI (reference sequence). Trimming took 5 bases from V and 4 from J, leaving 14 bases between them. The CDR3 here is CASSQRGGGETQYF. The CDR3 DNA reads as TGTGCCAGCAGTCAAAGAGGGGGAGGAGAGACCCAGTACTTC.

V is TRBV29-1 and J is TRBJ2-1; D is uncertain. V lost 1 base and J 0 bases, leaving 13 bases between the germline ends. The V gene's germline CDR1 is SQVTM and CDR2 ANQGSEA. This CDR3 has 16 amino acids. This chain's CDR3 is CSVEVYDARSYNEQFF. For the CDR3, the DNA is TGCAGCGTTGAAGTTTACGACGCGCGCTCCTACAATGAGCAGTTCTTC.

CDR3 residues: CASSLWGLGYGYTF. DNA of the CDR3: TGTGCCAGCAGCTTGTGGGGGCTGGGTTATGGCTACACCTTC. V is TRBV5-4 and J is TRBJ1-2, with D possibly being TRBD1 (6 bases). In germline, CDR1 is SGHNT, CDR2 YYREEE (reference sequence). This CDR3 comprises 14 residues. Trimming cost V 1 base and J 5 bases, with 12 bases left between them. Using reference TRBV5-4 and TRBJ1-2 for the parts outside the CDR3, the full variable domain is ETGVTQSPTHLIKTRGQQVTLRCSSQSGHNTVSWYQQALGQGPQFIFQYYREEENGRGNFPPRFSGLQFPNYSSELNVNALELDDSALYLCASSLWGLGYGYTFGSGTRLTVV.

This clone was found a few times. This chain connects TRBV30 to TRBJ1-2; the D gene is possibly TRBD1 (5 bases). The CDR3 has 14 residues. Germline CDR1 and CDR2: GTSNPN and SVGIG (reference sequence). Deletions cut 0 bases from V and 7 bases from J, with 15 bases between. CDR3 DNA sequence: TGTGCCTGGAGTGTAAAGGGGCTTATTGTTGGCTACACCTTC. Its protein product is CAWSVKGLIVGYTF. Together with reference TRBV30 and TRBJ1-2, the CDR3 gives the full variable domain: SQTIHQWPATLVQPVGSPLSLECTVEGTSNPNLYWYRQAAGRGLQLLFYSVGIGQISSEVPQNLSASRPQDRQFILSSKKLLLSDSGFYLCAWSVKGLIVGYTFGSGTRLTVV.

This clone was detected only a few times. CDR3 in amino acids: CAWSVAVYEQYF. Written as DNA, the CDR3 is TGTGCCTGGAGTGTCGCAGTCTACGAGCAGTACTTC. The rearrangement joins TRBV30 to TRBJ2-7; D remains ambiguous. Per the germline V gene, CDR1 is GTSNPN and CDR2 is SVGIG (reference sequence). Trimming removed 0 bases from V and 3 bases from J, with 6 bases in between. The CDR3 is 12 residues long.

The CDR3 loop reads CASRTKIETQYF. The DNA for the CDR3 is TGTGCCAGCAGGACCAAAATAGAGACCCAGTACTTC. The chain has TRBV6-5 and TRBJ2-5; no clear D. In germline, CDR1 is MNHEY, CDR2 SVGAGI. The CDR3 is 12 amino acids. V was cut by 6 bases and J by 4 bases, with 9 bases left in between.